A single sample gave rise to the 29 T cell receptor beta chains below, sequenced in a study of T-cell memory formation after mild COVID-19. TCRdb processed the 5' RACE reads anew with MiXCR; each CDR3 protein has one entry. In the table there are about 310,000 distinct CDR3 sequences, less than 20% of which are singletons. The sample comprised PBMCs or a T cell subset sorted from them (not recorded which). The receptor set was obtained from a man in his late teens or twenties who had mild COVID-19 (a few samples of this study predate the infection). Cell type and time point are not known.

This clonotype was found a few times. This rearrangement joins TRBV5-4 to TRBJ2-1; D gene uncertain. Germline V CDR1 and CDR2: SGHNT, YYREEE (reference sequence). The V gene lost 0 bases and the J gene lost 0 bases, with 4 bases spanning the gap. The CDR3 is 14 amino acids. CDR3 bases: TGTGCCAGCAGCTTGGACGTCTCCTACAATGAGCAGTTCTTC. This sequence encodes CASSLDVSYNEQFF.

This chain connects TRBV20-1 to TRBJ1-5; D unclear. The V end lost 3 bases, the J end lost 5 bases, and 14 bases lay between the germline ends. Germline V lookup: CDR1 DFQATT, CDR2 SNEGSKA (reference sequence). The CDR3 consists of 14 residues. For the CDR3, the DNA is TGCAGTGCTAGTCTCGACGGGCGACATCAGCCCCAGCATTTT. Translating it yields CSASLDGRHQPQHF.

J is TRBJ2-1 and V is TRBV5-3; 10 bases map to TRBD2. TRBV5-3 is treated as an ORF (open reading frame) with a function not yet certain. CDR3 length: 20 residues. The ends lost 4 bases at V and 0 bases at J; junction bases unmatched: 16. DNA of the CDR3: TGTGCCAGAAGCCTTTGTGTAGCGGGGGGCCGCAATAGCTCCTACAATGAGCAGTTCTTC. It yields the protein CARSLCVAGGRNSSYNEQFF.

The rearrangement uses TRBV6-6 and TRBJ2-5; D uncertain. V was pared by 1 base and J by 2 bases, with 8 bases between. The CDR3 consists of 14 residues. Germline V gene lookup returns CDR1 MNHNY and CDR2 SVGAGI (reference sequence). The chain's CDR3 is CASSYYAGQETQYF. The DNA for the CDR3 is TGTGCCAGCAGTTACTACGCAGGTCAAGAGACCCAGTACTTC.

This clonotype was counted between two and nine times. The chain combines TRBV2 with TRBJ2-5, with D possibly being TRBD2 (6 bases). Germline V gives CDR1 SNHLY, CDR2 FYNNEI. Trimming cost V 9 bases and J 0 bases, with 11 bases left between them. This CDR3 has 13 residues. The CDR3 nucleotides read TGTGCCAGACGGGAGATAAACCAAGAGACCCAGTACTTC. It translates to CARREINQETQYF.

CDR3 bases: TGTGCCAGCAGCGTGGGGGACTCCTACAATGAGCAGTTCTTC. It yields the protein CASSVGDSYNEQFF. The chain links TRBV9 to TRBJ2-1; D assignment may be TRBD1 or TRBD2 (5 bases each). Deletions cut 2 bases from V and 0 bases from J, with 6 bases between. This CDR3 is 14 amino acids long. Germline V gene sequence: CDR1 SGDLS, CDR2 YYNGEE.

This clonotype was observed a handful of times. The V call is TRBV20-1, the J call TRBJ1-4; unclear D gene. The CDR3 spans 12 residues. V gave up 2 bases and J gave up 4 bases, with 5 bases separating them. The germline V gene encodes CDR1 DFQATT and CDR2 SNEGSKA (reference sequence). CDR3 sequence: CSARPFNEKLFF. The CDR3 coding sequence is TGCAGTGCTAGACCGTTTAATGAAAAACTGTTTTTT.

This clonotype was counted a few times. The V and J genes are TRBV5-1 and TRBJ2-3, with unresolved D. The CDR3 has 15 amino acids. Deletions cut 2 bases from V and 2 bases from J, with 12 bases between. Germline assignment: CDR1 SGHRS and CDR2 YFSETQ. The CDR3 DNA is TGCGCCAGCAGCTTCTCTAGTTCTTCCACAGATACGCAGTATTTT. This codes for CASSFSSSSTDTQYF.

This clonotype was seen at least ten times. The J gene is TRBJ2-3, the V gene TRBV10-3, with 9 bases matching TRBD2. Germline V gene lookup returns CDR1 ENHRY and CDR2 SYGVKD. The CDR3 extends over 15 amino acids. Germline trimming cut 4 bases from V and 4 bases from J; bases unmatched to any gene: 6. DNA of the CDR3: TGTGCCATCAGTGGTACTAGCGGGTCTCCAGATACGCAGTATTTT. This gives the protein CAISGTSGSPDTQYF.

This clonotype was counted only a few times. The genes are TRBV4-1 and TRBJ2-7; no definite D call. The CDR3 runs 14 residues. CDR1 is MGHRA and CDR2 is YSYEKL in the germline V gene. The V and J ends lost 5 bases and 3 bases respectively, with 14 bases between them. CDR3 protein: CASSSVTVGYEQYF. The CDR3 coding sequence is TGCGCCAGCAGCTCAGTCACAGTGGGCTACGAGCAGTACTTC.

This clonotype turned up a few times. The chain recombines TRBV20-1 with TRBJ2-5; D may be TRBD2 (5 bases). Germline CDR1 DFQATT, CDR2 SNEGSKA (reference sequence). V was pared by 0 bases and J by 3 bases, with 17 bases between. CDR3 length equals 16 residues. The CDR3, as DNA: TGCAGTGCTAGAGATCCCGGCAGGACGAGGGAAGAGACCCAGTACTTC. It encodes CSARDPGRTREETQYF.

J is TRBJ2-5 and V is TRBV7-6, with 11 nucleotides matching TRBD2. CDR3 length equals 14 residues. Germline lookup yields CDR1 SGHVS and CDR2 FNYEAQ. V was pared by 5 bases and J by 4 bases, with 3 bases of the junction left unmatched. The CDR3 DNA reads TGTGCCAGCAGCGGAGGGACTAGCGGAGAGACCCAGTACTTC. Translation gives CASSGGTSGETQYF.

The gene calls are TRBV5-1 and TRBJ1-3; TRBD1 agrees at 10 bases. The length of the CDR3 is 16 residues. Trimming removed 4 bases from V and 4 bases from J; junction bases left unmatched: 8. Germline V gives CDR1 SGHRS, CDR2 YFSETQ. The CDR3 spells CASSTTGTGVGNTIYF. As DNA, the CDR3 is TGCGCCAGCAGCACAACCGGGACAGGGGTCGGAAACACCATATATTTT. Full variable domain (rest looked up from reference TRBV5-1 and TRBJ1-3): KAGVTQTPRYLIKTRGQQVTLSCSPISGHRSVSWYQQTPGQGLQFLFEYFSETQRNKGNFPGRFSGRQFSNSRSEMNVSTLELGDSALYLCASSTTGTGVGNTIYFGEGSWLTVV.

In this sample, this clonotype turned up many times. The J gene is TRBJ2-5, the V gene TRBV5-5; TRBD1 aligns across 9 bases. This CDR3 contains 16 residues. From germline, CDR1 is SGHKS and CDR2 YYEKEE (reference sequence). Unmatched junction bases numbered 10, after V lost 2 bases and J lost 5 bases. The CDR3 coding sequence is TGTGCCAGCAGCTTAAACAGGGGGCACGATGAGGAGACCCAGTACTTC. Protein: CASSLNRGHDEETQYF.

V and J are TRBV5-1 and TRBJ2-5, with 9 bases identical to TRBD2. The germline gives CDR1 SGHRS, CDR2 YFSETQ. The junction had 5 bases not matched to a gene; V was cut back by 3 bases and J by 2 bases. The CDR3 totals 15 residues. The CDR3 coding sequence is TGCGCCAGCAGCTACCGACTAGCGGTTCAAGAGACCCAGTACTTC. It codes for CASSYRLAVQETQYF. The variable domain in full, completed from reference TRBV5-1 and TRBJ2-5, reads KAGVTQTPRYLIKTRGQQVTLSCSPISGHRSVSWYQQTPGQGLQFLFEYFSETQRNKGNFPGRFSGRQFSNSRSEMNVSTLELGDSALYLCASSYRLAVQETQYFGPGTRLLVL.

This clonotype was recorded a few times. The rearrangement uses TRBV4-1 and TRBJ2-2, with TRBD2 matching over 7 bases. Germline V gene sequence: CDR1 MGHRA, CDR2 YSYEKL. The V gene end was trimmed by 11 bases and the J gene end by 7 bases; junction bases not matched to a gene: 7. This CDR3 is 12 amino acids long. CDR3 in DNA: TGCGCCCTCAGCGGGGAGAACGGGGAGCTGTTTTTT. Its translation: CALSGENGELFF.

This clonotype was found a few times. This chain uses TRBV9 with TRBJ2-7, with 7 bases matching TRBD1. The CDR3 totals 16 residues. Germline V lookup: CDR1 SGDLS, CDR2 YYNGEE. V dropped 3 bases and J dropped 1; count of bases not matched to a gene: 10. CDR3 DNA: TGTGCCAGCAGCGCCCAGACAGGGAGATCTTCCTACGAGCAGTACTTC. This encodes CASSAQTGRSSYEQYF.

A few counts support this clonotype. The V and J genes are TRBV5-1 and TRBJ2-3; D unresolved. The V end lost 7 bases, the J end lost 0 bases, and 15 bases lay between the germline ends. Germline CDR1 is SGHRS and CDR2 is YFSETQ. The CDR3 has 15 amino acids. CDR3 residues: CASQATYQSTDTQYF. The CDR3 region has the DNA TGCGCCAGCCAGGCGACCTACCAGAGCACAGATACGCAGTATTTT.

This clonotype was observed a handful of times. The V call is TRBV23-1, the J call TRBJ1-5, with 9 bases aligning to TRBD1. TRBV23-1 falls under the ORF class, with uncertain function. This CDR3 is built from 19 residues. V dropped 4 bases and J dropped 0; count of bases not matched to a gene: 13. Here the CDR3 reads CASSPSGGTGNYSNQPQHF. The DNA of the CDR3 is TGCGCCAGCAGTCCCTCGGGTGGGACAGGGAATTATAGCAATCAGCCCCAGCATTTT.

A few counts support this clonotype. The CDR3 region has the DNA TGCAGTGCCACCTTTGCGGGGGGGAGCTCCTACAATGAGCAGTTCTTC. Its protein is CSATFAGGSSYNEQFF. This chain links TRBV20-1 with TRBJ2-1; TRBD2 agrees at 9 bases. J gave up 0 bases and V 6 bases, and 9 bases lay outside the gene matches. This CDR3 is 16 amino acids long. Germline V gene lookup returns CDR1 DFQATT and CDR2 SNEGSKA (reference sequence).

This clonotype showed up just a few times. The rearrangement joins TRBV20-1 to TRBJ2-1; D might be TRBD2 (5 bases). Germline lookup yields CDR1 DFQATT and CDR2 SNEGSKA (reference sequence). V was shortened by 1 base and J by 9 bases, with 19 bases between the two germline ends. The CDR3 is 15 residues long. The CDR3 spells CSARGLFEGPGEQFF. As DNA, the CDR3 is TGCAGTGCTAGAGGCCTGTTTGAGGGTCCTGGTGAGCAGTTCTTC.

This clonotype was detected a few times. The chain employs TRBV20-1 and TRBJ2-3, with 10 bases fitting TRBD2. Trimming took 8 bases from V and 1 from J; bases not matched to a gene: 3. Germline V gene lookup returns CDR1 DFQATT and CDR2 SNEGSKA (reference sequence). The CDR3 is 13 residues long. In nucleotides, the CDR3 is TGCAGTTGTCTAGCGGGAGGCACAGATACGCAGTATTTT. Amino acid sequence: CSCLAGGTDTQYF.

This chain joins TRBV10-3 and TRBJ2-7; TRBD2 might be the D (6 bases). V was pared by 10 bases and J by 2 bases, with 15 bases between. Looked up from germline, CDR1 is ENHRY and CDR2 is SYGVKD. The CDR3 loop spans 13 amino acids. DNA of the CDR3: TGTGCCACCCGGGGACTCTTAACCTACGAGCAGTACTTC. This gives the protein CATRGLLTYEQYF.

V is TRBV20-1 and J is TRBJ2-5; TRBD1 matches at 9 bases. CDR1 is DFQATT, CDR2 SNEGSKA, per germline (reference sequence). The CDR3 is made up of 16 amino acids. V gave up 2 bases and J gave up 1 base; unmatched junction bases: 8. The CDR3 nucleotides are TGCAGTGCTAGATCGCTCTCGGACAGGGGCCAAGAGACCCAGTACTTC. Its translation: CSARSLSDRGQETQYF.

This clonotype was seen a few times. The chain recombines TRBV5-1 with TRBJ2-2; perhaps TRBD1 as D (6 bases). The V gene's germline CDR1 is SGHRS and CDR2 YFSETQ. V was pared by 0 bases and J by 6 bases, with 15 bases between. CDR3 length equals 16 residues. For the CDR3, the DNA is TGCGCCAGCAGCTTGGTAGCAGGGGCCGGGGCCGGGGAGCTGTTTTTT. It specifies CASSLVAGAGAGELFF.

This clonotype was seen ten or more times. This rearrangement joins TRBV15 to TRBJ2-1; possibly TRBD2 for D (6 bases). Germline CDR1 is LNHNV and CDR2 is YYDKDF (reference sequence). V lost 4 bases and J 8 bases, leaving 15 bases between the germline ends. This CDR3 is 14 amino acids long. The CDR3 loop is CATSIHFGGDEQFF. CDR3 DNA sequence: TGTGCCACCAGCATTCATTTTGGAGGGGATGAGCAGTTCTTC.

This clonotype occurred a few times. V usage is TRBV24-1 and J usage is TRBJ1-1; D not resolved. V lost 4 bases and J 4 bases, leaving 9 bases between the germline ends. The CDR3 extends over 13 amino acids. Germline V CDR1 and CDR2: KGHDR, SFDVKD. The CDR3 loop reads CATSERDGTEAFF. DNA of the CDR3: TGTGCCACCAGTGAAAGGGATGGCACTGAAGCTTTCTTT.

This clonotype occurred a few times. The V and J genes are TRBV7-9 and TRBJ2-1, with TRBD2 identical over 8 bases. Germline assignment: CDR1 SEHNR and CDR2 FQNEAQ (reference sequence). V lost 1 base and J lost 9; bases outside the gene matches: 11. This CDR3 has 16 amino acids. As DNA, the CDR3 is TGTGCCAGCAGCTTAGGACTTATCGGGGGGGCCGGTGAGCAGTTCTTC. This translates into CASSLGLIGGAGEQFF.

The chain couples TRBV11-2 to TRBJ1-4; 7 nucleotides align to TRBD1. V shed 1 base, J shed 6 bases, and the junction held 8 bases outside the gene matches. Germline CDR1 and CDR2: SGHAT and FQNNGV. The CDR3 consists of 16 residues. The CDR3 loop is CASSLGHRGLYEKLFF. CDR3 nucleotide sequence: TGTGCCAGCAGCTTAGGTCACAGGGGATTATATGAAAAACTGTTTTTT.